The clone carrying this T cell receptor beta chain was seen a few times. Trimming stripped 5 bases from V and 10 bases from J, with 18 bases between. Germline CDR1 SEHNR, CDR2 FQNEAQ (reference sequence). This CDR3 has 14 amino acids. Construction of the TCRbeta library involved unique molecular identifiers. TCRdb re-analysed the PCR reads in MiXCR, keeping a single row per CDR3 protein. The data contain around 370,000 distinct CDR3 sequences, 10% of them seen just once; the ten biggest clones take up 2% to 2.5%. This sample was included in a study of T-cell reconstitution after alpha-beta-depleted transplantation in children.

The TCR was taken from a human donor who donated a stem cell graft to a child with acute lymphoblastic leukemia. The input for sequencing was PBMCs from the stem cell graft donor, taken from the stem cell graft. V gene TRBV7-9 combines with J gene TRBJ2-1; tentatively, D is TRBD1 or TRBD2 (5 bases each). The CDR3 DNA sequence: TGTGCCAGCAGCGTAGGAGGTCATAGGGGCGAGCAGTTCTTC. The encoded protein is CASSVGGHRGEQFF.